The T cell receptor (beta chain) under discussion was sequenced for a study of T cells in Graves' hyperthyroidism and ophthalmopathy. This clonotype was picked up a small number of times. RNA transcripts provided the source from which TCR beta CDR3 regions were amplified. The HTBI set primed first-round TCR CDR3 RT-PCR. Each CDR3 protein gets one entry after TCRdb re-called the multiplex PCR reads with MiXCR. The sample includes about 350,000 distinct CDR3 sequences, approximately 15% of them seen just once. This CDR3 is 14 amino acids long. V lost 6 bases and J lost 9; bases outside the gene matches: 9. Germline-derived CDR1 and CDR2 are MNHEY and SVGEGT.

Material: blood. The chain is built from TRBV6-2 or TRBV6-3 and TRBJ2-2, with TRBD2 matching over 8 bases. The clonotype was recovered from a woman in her thirties with Graves' hyperthyroidism. The CDR3 is CASRVLAATRELFF. Here the CDR3 DNA reads TGTGCCAGCAGGGTACTAGCGGCGACCCGGGAGCTGTTTTTT.